The clone carrying this TCR beta chain was detected many times. The patients had localized lung adenocarcinoma, a non-small cell subtype. TCRdb used MiXCR to reprocess the PCR reads, holding one entry per CDR3 protein. This table holds 16,000 or so distinct CDR3 sequences, roughly 50% found once. This CDR3 has 13 amino acids. From germline, CDR1 is SGHNT and CDR2 YENEEA. Trimming pared 3 bases from V and 7 bases from J, leaving 10 bases between. The data derive from a study of CD4 and CD8 cells across lung adenocarcinoma regions. The sequence came from a female donor with lung adenocarcinoma. The CD4 and CD8 labels of this study may be unreliable. The genes are TRBV11-3 and TRBJ2-4; perhaps TRBD2 as D (5 bases). The specimen sequenced was CD8+ T cells from the center of a lung tumor. The CDR3 nucleotides are TGTGCCAGCAGCTTCGATCCGGGGAACATTCAGTACTTC. This sequence encodes CASSFDPGNIQYF.